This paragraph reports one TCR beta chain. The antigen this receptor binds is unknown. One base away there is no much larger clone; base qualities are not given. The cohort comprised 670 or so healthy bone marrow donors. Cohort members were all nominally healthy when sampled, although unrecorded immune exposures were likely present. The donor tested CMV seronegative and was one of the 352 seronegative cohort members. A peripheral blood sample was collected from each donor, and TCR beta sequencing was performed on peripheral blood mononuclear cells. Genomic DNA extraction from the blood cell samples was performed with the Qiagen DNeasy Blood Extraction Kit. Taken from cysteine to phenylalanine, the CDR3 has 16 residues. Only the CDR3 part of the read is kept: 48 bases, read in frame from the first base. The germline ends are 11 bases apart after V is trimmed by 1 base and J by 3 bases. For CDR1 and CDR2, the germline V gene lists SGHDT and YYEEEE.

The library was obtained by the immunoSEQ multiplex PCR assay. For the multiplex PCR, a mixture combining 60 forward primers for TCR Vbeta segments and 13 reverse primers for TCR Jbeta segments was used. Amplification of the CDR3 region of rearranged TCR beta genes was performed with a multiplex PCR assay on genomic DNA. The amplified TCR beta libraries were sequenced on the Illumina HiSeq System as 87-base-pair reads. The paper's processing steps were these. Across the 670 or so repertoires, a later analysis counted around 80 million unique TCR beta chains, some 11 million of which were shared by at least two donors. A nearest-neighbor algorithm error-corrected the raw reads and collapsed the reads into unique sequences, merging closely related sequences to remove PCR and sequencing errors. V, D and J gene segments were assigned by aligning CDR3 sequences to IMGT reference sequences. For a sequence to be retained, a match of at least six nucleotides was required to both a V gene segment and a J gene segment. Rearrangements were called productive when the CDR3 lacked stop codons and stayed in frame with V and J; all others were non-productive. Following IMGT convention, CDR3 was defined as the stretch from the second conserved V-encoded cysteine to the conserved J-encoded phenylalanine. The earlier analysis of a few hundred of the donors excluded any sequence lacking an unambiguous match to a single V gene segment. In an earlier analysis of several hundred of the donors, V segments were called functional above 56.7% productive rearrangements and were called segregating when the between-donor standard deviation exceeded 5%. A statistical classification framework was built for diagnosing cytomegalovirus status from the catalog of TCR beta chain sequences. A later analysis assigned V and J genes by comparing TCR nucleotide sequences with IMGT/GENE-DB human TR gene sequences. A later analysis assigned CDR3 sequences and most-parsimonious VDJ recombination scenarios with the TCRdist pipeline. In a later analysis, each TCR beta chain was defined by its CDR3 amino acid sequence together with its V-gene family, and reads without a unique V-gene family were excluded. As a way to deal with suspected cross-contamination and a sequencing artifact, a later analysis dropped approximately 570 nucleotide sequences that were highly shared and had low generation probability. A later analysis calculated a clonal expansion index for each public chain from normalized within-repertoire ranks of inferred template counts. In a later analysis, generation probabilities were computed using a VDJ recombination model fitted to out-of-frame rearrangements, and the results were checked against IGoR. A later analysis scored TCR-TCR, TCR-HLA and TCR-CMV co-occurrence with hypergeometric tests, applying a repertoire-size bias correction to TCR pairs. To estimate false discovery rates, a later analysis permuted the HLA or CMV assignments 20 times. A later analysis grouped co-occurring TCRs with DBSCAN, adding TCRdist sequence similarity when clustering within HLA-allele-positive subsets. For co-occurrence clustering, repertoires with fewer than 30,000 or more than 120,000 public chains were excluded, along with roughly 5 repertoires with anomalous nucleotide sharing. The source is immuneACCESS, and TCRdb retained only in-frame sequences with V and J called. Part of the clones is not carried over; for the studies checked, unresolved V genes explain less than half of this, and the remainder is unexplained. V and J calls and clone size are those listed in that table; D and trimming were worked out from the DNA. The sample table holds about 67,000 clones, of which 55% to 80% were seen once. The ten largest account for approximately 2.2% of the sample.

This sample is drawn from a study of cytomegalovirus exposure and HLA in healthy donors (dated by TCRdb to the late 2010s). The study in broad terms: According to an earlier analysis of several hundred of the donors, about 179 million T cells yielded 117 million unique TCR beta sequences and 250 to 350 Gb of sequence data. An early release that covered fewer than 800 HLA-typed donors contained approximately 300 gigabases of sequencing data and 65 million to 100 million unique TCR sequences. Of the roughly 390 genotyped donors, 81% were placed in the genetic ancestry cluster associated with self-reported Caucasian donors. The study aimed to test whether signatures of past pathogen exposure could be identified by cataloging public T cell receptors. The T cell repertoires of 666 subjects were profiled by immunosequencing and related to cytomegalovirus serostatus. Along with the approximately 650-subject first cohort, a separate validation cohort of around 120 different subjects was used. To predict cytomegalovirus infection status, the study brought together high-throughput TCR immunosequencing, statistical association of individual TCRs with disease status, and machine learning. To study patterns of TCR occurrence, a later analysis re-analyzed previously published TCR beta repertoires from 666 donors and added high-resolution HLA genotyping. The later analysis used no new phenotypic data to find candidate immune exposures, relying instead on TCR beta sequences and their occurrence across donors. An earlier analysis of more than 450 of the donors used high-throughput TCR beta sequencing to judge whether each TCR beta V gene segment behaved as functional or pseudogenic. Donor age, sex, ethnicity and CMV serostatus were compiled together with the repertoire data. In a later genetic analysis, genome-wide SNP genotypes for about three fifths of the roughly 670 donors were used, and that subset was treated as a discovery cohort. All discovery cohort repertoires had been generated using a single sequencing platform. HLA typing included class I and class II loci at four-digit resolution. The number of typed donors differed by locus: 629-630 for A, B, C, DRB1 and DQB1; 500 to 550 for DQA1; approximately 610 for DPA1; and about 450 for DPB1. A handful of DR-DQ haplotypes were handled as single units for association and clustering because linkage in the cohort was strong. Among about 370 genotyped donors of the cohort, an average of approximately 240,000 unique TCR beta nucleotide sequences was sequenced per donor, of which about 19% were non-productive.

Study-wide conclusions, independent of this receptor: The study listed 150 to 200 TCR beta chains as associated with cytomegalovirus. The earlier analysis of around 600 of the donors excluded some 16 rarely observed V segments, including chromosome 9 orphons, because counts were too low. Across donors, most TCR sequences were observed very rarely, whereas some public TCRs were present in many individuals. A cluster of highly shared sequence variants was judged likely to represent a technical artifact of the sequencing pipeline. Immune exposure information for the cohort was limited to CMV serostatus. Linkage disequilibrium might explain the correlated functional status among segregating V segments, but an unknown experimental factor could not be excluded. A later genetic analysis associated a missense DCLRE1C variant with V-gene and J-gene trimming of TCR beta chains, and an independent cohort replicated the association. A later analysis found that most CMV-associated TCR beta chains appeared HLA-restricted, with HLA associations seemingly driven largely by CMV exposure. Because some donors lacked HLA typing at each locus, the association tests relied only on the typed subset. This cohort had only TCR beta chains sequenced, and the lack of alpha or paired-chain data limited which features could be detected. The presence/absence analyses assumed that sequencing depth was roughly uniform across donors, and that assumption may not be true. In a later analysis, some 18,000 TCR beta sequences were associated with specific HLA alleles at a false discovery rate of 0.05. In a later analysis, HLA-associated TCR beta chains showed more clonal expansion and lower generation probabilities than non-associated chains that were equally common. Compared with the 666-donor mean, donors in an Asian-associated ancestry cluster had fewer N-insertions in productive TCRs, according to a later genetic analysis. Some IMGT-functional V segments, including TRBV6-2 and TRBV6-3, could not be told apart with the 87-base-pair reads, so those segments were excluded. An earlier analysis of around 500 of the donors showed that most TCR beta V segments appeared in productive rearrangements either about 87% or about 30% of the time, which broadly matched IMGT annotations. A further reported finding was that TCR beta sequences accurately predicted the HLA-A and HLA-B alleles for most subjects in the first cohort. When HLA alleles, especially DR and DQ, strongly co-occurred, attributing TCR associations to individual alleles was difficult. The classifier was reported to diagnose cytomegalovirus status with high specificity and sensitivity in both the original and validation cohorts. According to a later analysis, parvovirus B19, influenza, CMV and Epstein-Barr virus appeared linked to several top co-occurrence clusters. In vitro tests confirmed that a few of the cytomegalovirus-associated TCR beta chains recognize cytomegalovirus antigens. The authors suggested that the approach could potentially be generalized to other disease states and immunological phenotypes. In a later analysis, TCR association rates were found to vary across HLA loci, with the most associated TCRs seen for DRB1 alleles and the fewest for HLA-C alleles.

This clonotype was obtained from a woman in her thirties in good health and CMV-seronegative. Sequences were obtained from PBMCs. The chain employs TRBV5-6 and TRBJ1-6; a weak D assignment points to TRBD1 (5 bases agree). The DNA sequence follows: TGTGCCAGCAGCTTGTTTAGACAGAACTATAATTCACCCCTCCACTTT. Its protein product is CASSLFRQNYNSPLHF.